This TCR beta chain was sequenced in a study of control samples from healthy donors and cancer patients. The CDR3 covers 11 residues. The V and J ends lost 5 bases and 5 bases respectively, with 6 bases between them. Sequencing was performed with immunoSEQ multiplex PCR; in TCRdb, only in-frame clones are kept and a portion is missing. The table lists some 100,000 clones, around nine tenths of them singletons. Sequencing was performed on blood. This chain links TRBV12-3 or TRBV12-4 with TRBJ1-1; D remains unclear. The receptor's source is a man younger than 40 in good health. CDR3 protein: CASSRRTEAFF. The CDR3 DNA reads TGTGCCAGCAGTCGGAGGACTGAAGCTTTCTTT.